Listed here are 20 T cell receptor beta chains from one sample, sequenced in a study of blood T cell repertoires in COVID-19. Generated by immunoSEQ multiplex PCR, the TCRdb table keeps only in-frame clones and is missing some. The sample consists of about 120,000 clones, 90% of them appearing once. The sequenced material came from peripheral blood. Receptor source: a woman aged 55-69 years with COVID-19, enrolled during active disease.

This chain links TRBV4-3 with TRBJ2-3, with D possibly being TRBD1 (6 bases). Trimming took 0 bases from V and 5 from J, leaving 24 bases between them. The CDR3 length is 19 residues. Looked up from germline, CDR1 is LGHNA and CDR2 is YSLEER. CDR3 DNA sequence: TGCGCCAGCAGCCAAGATCTTGGTACGGGGCTAGGGGGTCTAGATACGCAGTATTTT. Translated, it gives CASSQDLGTGLGGLDTQYF.

The chain couples TRBV9 to TRBJ1-2, with D uncertain. Deletions cut 2 bases from V and 5 bases from J, with 10 bases between. The germline V gene encodes CDR1 SGDLS and CDR2 YYNGEE. This CDR3 has 13 residues. The CDR3, as DNA: TGTGCCAGCAGCGTTCGGGGAGATTATGGCTACACCTTC. Residues: CASSVRGDYGYTF.

The rearrangement links TRBV7-9 to TRBJ2-1; D not resolved. CDR3 length: 12 amino acids. CDR1 and CDR2 (germline): SEHNR, FQNEAQ (reference sequence). V was shortened by 7 bases and J by 4 bases, with 8 bases between the two germline ends. This CDR3 reads CASTDLYNEQFF. Written as DNA, the CDR3 is TGTGCCAGCACTGATCTATACAATGAGCAGTTCTTC.

The chain uses TRBV10-3 and TRBJ2-5, with D perhaps TRBD2 (6 bases). Trimming took off 4 bases at V and 2 bases at J, with 11 bases between the two ends. CDR1 ENHRY and CDR2 SYGVKD come from the germline V gene. The CDR3 runs to 14 residues. CDR3 DNA sequence: TGTGCCATCAGTGTTTACGGGGGACAAGAGACCCAGTACTTC. Amino acid sequence: CAISVYGGQETQYF.

The CDR3 bases are TGTGCCAGCAGCCAACAACCCGGGAGATCTAATGAAAAACTGTTTTTT. It encodes CASSQQPGRSNEKLFF. J is TRBJ1-4 and V is TRBV3-1 (or the pseudogene TRBV3-2); D is unclear. The CDR3 contains 16 residues. CDR1 LGHDT and CDR2 YNNKEL come from the germline V gene (reference sequence). Between the trimmed V and J ends, which lost 2 bases and 3 bases, there was a span of 13 bases.

The chain couples TRBV6-2 or TRBV6-3 to TRBJ2-7; D might be TRBD2 (6 bases). CDR1 MNHEY and CDR2 SVGEGT come from the germline V gene. V was cut by 1 base and J by 0 bases, with 7 bases left in between. CDR3 length: 14 residues. CDR3 protein: CASSYWRDSYEQYF. The CDR3 nucleotides are TGTGCCAGCAGTTACTGGAGGGACTCCTACGAGCAGTACTTC.

V and J are TRBV7-3 and TRBJ2-1, with 9 bases fitting TRBD1. Per the germline V gene, CDR1 is SGHTA and CDR2 is FQGTGA. The CDR3 has 16 amino acids. With V trimmed by 6 bases and J by 7 bases, 13 bases remained unmatched. The chain's CDR3 is CASRNTGGSFWNEQFF. Here the CDR3 DNA reads TGTGCCAGCAGAAATACAGGGGGCTCATTCTGGAATGAGCAGTTCTTC.

This clone was found once. The V and J genes are TRBV18 and TRBJ1-3; 7 bases line up with TRBD1. The CDR3 length is 18 residues. Germline V lookup: CDR1 KGHSH, CDR2 LQKENI. The junction had 10 bases not matched to a gene; V was cut back by 2 bases and J by 0 bases. CDR3 in DNA: TGTGCCAGCTCACCAAATCGGGACAGCGCGACCTCTGGAAACACCATATATTTT. Translating it yields CASSPNRDSATSGNTIYF.

V and J are TRBV6-5 and TRBJ1-1; 9 bases agree with TRBD1. The length of the CDR3 is 10 residues. Looked up from germline, CDR1 is MNHEY and CDR2 is SVGAGI. Germline trimming cut 8 bases from V and 8 bases from J; bases unmatched to any gene: 0. The CDR3 DNA follows: TGTGCCAGCGGGACAGGGGAAGCTTTCTTT. It translates to CASGTGEAFF.

The chain employs TRBV4-3 and TRBJ2-2, with TRBD1 as a possible D gene (5 bases). Trimming stripped 4 bases from V and 6 bases from J, with 12 bases between. The germline gives CDR1 LGHNA, CDR2 YSLEER. CDR3 length: 14 residues. Written as DNA, the CDR3 is TGCGCCAGCAGCCTCCATGTGGGGCCCGGGGAGCTGTTTTTT. It translates to CASSLHVGPGELFF.

The chain couples TRBV6-2 or TRBV6-3 to TRBJ2-2; 9 nucleotides align to TRBD2. The V gene end was trimmed by 2 bases and the J gene end by 6 bases; junction bases not matched to a gene: 4. Looked up from germline, CDR1 is MNHEY and CDR2 is SVGEGT. The CDR3 loop spans 15 amino acids. The CDR3 nucleotides read TGTGCCAGCAGTTACACCACTAGCGGGCCCGGGGAGCTGTTTTTT. Encoded protein: CASSYTTSGPGELFF.

The chain combines TRBV5-8 with TRBJ2-2, with TRBD2 identical over 10 bases. The CDR3 runs to 16 residues. Germline CDR1 is SGHTS and CDR2 is YDEGEE. The V segment lost 0 bases and the J segment 1 base; nucleotides outside the gene matches: 0. The CDR3 DNA reads TGTGCCAGCAGCTTGGCTAGCGGGGGGAACACCGGGGAGCTGTTTTTT. It translates to CASSLASGGNTGELFF.

The chain links TRBV5-5 to TRBJ2-2, with 9 bases that match TRBD1. The CDR3 has 16 amino acids. Germline assignment: CDR1 SGHKS and CDR2 YYEKEE (reference sequence). Unmatched junction bases numbered 8, after V lost 4 bases and J lost 4 bases. The CDR3 protein is CASSDVTGGITGELFF. The CDR3 DNA reads TGTGCCAGCAGCGACGTAACAGGGGGCATCACCGGGGAGCTGTTTTTT.

This chain joins TRBV27 and TRBJ2-6; 9 nucleotides align to TRBD1. The CDR3 contains 17 residues. Germline loops: CDR1 MNHEY, CDR2 SMNVEV (reference sequence). V trimming: 2 bases; J trimming: 4 bases; junction bases outside the gene matches: 6. The CDR3 here is CASSLEYRGPGANVLTF. The CDR3 DNA sequence: TGTGCCAGCAGTTTAGAGTACAGGGGGCCCGGGGCCAACGTCCTGACTTTC.

The chain employs TRBV19 and TRBJ2-7; D unresolved. The CDR3 totals 13 residues. Trimming removed 2 bases from V and 1 base from J, with 6 bases in between. CDR1 is LNHDA, CDR2 SQIVND, per germline (reference sequence). CDR3 coding DNA: TGTGCCAGTAGTATATCCCCATCCTACGAGCAGTACTTC. Translation gives CASSISPSYEQYF.

This sequence joins TRBV11-2 and TRBJ2-7, with TRBD2 matching over 9 bases. The CDR3 is made up of 15 amino acids. Trimming took 1 base from V and 3 from J; bases not matched to a gene: 4. CDR1 SGHAT and CDR2 FQNNGV come from the germline V gene. In DNA form, the CDR3 reads TGTGCCAGCAGCTTAGGGTTAGCGGGGGACTACGAGCAGTACTTC. This codes for CASSLGLAGDYEQYF. The entire variable domain, with the rest obtained from reference TRBV11-2 and TRBJ2-7, is as follows: EAGVAQSPRYKIIEKRQSVAFWCNPISGHATLYWYQQILGQGPKLLIQFQNNGVVDDSQLPKDRFSAERLKGVDSTLKIQPAKLEDSAVYLCASSLGLAGDYEQYFGPGTRLTVT.

The V call is TRBV2, the J call TRBJ1-1; no clear D. The CDR3 is 14 amino acids. Germline V gene lookup returns CDR1 SNHLY and CDR2 FYNNEI. The V and J ends lost 1 base and 2 bases respectively, with 8 bases between them. CDR3 in DNA: TGTGCCAGCAGTGAAGTAGGCGGTAACACTGAAGCTTTCTTT. Amino acids: CASSEVGGNTEAFF.

The chain joins TRBV9 to TRBJ2-1, with 10 bases identical to TRBD2. The CDR3 has 13 residues. V lost 3 bases and J lost 6; bases outside the gene matches: 0. Germline V gives CDR1 SGDLS, CDR2 YYNGEE. The DNA for the CDR3 is TGTGCCAGCAGCGCTAGCGGGGGCAATGAGCAGTTCTTC. Its translation is CASSASGGNEQFF.

This chain connects TRBV6-5 to TRBJ1-4; 8 positions match TRBD1. Germline V gene data show CDR1 as MNHEY and CDR2 as SVGAGI. The V gene end was trimmed by 8 bases and the J gene end by 4 bases; junction bases not matched to a gene: 6. The CDR3 contains 14 residues. The CDR3 DNA reads as TGTGCCAGCTCCACGGGACAGGATAATGAAAAACTGTTTTTT. Protein: CASSTGQDNEKLFF.

The chain has TRBV21-1 and TRBJ1-3. TRBV21-1 is a listed pseudogene. This CDR3 has 12 residues. CDR3 in amino acids: CASTLKMDTIYF. The DNA for the CDR3 is TGTGCCAGCACCCTAAAGATGGACACCATATATTTT.